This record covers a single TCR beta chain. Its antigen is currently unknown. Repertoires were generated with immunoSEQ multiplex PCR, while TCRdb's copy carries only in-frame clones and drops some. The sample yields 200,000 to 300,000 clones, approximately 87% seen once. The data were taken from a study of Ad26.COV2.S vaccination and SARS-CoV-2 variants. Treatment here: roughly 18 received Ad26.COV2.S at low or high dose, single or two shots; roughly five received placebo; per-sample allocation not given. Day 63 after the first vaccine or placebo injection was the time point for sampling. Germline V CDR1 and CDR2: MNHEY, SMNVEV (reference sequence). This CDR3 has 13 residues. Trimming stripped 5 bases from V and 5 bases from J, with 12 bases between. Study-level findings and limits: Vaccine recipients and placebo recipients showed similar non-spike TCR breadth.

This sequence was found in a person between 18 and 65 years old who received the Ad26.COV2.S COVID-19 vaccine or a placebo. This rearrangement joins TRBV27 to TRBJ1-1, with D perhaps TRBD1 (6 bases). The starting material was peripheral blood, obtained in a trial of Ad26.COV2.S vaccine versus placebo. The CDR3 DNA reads TGTGCCAGCAGTGAACAGGGTGCGACTGAAGCTTTCTTT. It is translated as CASSEQGATEAFF.